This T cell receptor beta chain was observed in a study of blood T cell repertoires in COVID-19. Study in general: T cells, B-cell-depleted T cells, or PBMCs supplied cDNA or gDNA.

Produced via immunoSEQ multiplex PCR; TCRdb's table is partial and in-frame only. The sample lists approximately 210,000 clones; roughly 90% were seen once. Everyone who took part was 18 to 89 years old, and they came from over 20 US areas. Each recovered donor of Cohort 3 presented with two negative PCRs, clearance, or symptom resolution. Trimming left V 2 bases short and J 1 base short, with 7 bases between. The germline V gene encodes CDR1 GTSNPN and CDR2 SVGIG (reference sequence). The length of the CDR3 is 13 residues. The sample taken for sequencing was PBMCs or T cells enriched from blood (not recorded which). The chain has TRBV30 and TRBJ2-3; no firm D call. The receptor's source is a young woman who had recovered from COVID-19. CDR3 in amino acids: CAWSPPGTDTQYF. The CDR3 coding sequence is TGTGCCTGGAGTCCGCCAGGCACAGATACGCAGTATTTT.